The source of this T cell receptor beta chain is a study of CD8 T cells in ankylosing spondylitis. Germline V CDR1 and CDR2: SEHNR, FQNEAQ (reference sequence). The CDR3 loop spans 15 amino acids. Trimming took off 8 bases at V and 5 bases at J, with 19 bases between the two ends. Study results and caveats: Past studies reported some motif variants in reactive arthritis synovial fluid and blood. In ankylosing spondylitis blood, a motif of 7 to 9 highly homologous TCR beta variants appeared characteristic. Researchers reportedly found disease-linked clones significantly enriched in matched ankylosing spondylitis synovial fluid.

In its sample, this clonotype was seen a few times. The antigen is unknown. Quantitative barcoded 5'-RACE was used to prepare TCR beta libraries. In TCRdb, the 5' RACE reads were re-called with MiXCR into one record per CDR3 protein. In the table there are roughly 190,000 distinct CDR3 sequences, 9.5% to 15% of which are singletons. The chain carries TRBV7-9 and TRBJ2-1; a weak D match, TRBD2 (5 bases). This sequence originates from a male donor with ankylosing spondylitis or in good health (not recorded which). Sequencing used blood, either unsorted or a sorted T cell fraction (not recorded which). The CDR3 DNA reads as TGTGCCAGCGAGGTACGACTCCAAGCGGACAATGAGCAGTTCTTC. Translating gives CASEVRLQADNEQFF.